This T cell receptor (beta chain) comes out of a study of T-cell reconstitution after alpha-beta-depleted transplantation in children. Study-wide findings and caveats: Expanded clones from the graft, numbering several hundred, reportedly supplied alpha-beta T cells about two months after transplant. Certain patients had high TCRbeta diversity at day 60, and it came from recipient T cells and thymic progenitors that survived. At the one-year point after transplant, T-cell counts and TCRbeta diversity were found to come mostly from T cells that had been newly produced.

V lost 6 bases to trimming and J lost 7 bases; unmatched junction nucleotides: 15. Germline V gene lookup returns CDR1 MNHNS and CDR2 SASEGT. The CDR3 length is 16 residues. This clonotype was observed a few times. Its cognate antigen is unknown. During its preparation, the TCRbeta library received unique molecular identifiers. TCRdb itself ran the PCR reads through MiXCR, one entry per CDR3 protein. In the table there are about 170,000 distinct CDR3 sequences, more than 9.5% of which are singletons. V usage is TRBV6-1 and J usage is TRBJ2-1, with 7 nucleotides matching TRBD2. The sample here was PBMCs, taken before TCRalphabeta/CD19-depleted stem cell transplant. This receptor was identified in a boy aged 2-15 years with acute myeloid leukemia, due to receive a stem cell transplant. CDR3 nucleotides: TGTGCCAGCAGCGTCACCAGACTAGCCCTTCGTAATGAGCAGTTCTTC. Protein: CASSVTRLALRNEQFF.